The 14 T cell receptor beta chains reported below all come from one sample, sequenced in a study of blood T cell repertoires in COVID-19. The table came from immunoSEQ multiplex PCR; TCRdb's copy has only in-frame clones and leaves some out. The sample has over 200,000 clones, around 89% seen once. The sample was peripheral blood. Every receptor here comes from a man aged 30 to 45 with COVID-19, enrolled during active disease.

V usage is TRBV30 and J usage is TRBJ1-1; no firm D call. This CDR3 is built from 13 residues. V shed 1 base and J shed 1 base, with 7 bases lying between them. Looked up from germline, CDR1 is GTSNPN and CDR2 is SVGIG (reference sequence). The CDR3 sequence is CAWSEAWNTEAFF. The CDR3 nucleotides read TGTGCCTGGAGTGAAGCGTGGAACACTGAAGCTTTCTTT.

This clone occurred once. The chain recombines TRBV28 with TRBJ1-5, with 10 bases lining up with TRBD1. Germline-derived CDR1 and CDR2 are MDHEN and SYDVKM. The CDR3 is 14 residues long. V lost 6 bases, J lost 7 bases, and 6 bases stayed unmatched. CDR3 DNA: TGTGCCAGCAGGACCGGGACAGGGGTACAGCCCCAGCATTTT. This codes for CASRTGTGVQPQHF.

The chain uses TRBV5-1 and TRBJ1-1; D gene ambiguous. CDR3 length equals 14 residues. Germline CDR1 reads SGHRS; CDR2 reads YFSETQ. Trimming stripped 3 bases from V and 2 bases from J, with 11 bases between. DNA for the CDR3: TGCGCCAGCAGCTCCCGGACGGGAAACACTGAAGCTTTCTTT. Residues: CASSSRTGNTEAFF.

The chain couples TRBV5-1 to TRBJ2-3, with a possible D match to TRBD1 (6 bases). V shed 5 bases and J shed 5 bases, with 15 bases lying between them. CDR3 length equals 14 residues. Germline assignment: CDR1 SGHRS and CDR2 YFSETQ. The chain's CDR3 is CASRLGQQGDTQYF. The DNA for the CDR3 is TGCGCCAGCAGGTTAGGACAGCAGGGAGATACGCAGTATTTT.

This chain connects TRBV7-6 to TRBJ2-1; TRBD2 aligns across 11 bases. V was clipped by 1 base and J by 10 bases; unmatched bases: 3. The CDR3 extends over 14 amino acids. From germline, CDR1 is SGHVS and CDR2 FNYEAQ. The CDR3: CASSLGRLAGEQFF. The CDR3 nucleotides read TGTGCCAGCAGCTTAGGGAGACTAGCGGGAGAGCAGTTCTTC.

The J gene is TRBJ1-1, the V gene TRBV5-1; 7 positions agree with TRBD1. The germline CDR1 and CDR2 sequences are SGHRS and YFSETQ. The CDR3 is 14 amino acids. J gave up 2 bases and V 3 bases, and 4 bases lay outside the gene matches. CDR3 sequence reads: CASSSGGPNTEAFF. DNA of the CDR3: TGCGCCAGCAGCTCAGGGGGGCCCAACACTGAAGCTTTCTTT.

The chain has TRBV7-2 and TRBJ2-7; D unresolved. Germline assignment: CDR1 SGHTA and CDR2 FQGNSA. Trimming took off 4 bases at V and 0 bases at J, with 19 bases between the two ends. CDR3 length equals 17 residues. CDR3 sequence: CASSSPPPVASSYEQYF. DNA of the CDR3: TGTGCCAGCAGCTCTCCGCCCCCTGTAGCCAGCTCCTACGAGCAGTACTTC.

As DNA, the CDR3 is TGTGCCAGCAGTAAGGACAGGGATTCACCCCTCCACTTT. It specifies CASSKDRDSPLHF. The chain recombines TRBV12-3 or TRBV12-4 with TRBJ1-6, with 8 nucleotides matching TRBD1. The CDR3 has 13 amino acids. V dropped 5 bases and J dropped 8; count of bases not matched to a gene: 2.

The chain is built from TRBV4-3 and TRBJ2-5, with 9 bases lining up with TRBD2. The CDR3 contains 17 residues. The germline V gene encodes CDR1 LGHNA and CDR2 YSLEER. V trimming: 0 bases; J trimming: 5 bases; junction bases outside the gene matches: 10. CDR3 residues: CASSQERGGGAWETQYF. CDR3 DNA: TGCGCCAGCAGCCAAGAACGTGGCGGGGGGGCGTGGGAGACCCAGTACTTC.

This clone was detected only once. V and J are TRBV5-1 and TRBJ2-7; possible D gene TRBD1, 5 bases. The CDR3 contains 13 residues. The ends were cut back, 7 bases at V and 3 bases at J, with 14 bases in the middle. Germline V gives CDR1 SGHRS, CDR2 YFSETQ. The CDR3 loop is CASSFQGYYEQYF. The CDR3 DNA reads TGCGCCAGCTCTTTCCAGGGTTACTACGAGCAGTACTTC.

The chain carries TRBV7-9 and TRBJ1-2, with TRBD1 matching over 7 bases. This CDR3 has 13 residues. With 3 bases clipped from V and 4 bases from J, the junction kept 2 bases outside the gene matches. The V gene's germline CDR1 is SEHNR and CDR2 FQNEAQ (reference sequence). The CDR3 loop is CASSLGQFYGYTF. The CDR3 DNA follows: TGTGCCAGCAGCTTGGGACAGTTCTATGGCTACACCTTC. Variable domain in full (rest from reference TRBV7-9 and TRBJ1-2): DTGVSQNPRHKITKRGQNVTFRCDPISEHNRLYWYRQTLGQGPEFLTYFQNEAQLEKSRLLSDRFSAERPKGSFSTLEIQRTEQGDSAMYLCASSLGQFYGYTFGSGTRLTVV.

V is TRBV2 and J is TRBJ2-4, with 12 bases matching TRBD1. J was trimmed by 7 bases and V by 4 bases; bases with no gene match: 5. The germline gives CDR1 SNHLY, CDR2 FYNNEI. The CDR3 sequence is 15 residues long. CDR3 in amino acids: CASSAGQGARNIQYF. As DNA, the CDR3 is TGTGCCAGCAGTGCGGGACAGGGGGCCAGGAACATTCAGTACTTC.

The chain carries TRBV5-1 and TRBJ2-5; D ambiguous. The CDR3 totals 14 residues. Germline V gene data show CDR1 as SGHRS and CDR2 as YFSETQ. V was trimmed by 0 bases and J by 2 bases, leaving 8 bases between them. This chain's CDR3 is CASSLGFQQETQYF. CDR3 bases: TGCGCCAGCAGCTTGGGTTTCCAGCAAGAGACCCAGTACTTC.

In DNA form, the CDR3 reads TGTGCCAGCAGTTTGACCCGGTTGAGGGGCTACACCTTC. Encoded protein: CASSLTRLRGYTF. This sequence joins TRBV12-3 or TRBV12-4 and TRBJ1-2, with D unresolved. Trimming pared 3 bases from V and 8 bases from J, leaving 13 bases between. The CDR3 spans 13 residues.